A selection of T cell receptor beta chains follows, all from one sample in a study of blood T cells in healthy people across ages. MiXCR was run by TCRdb on the 5' RACE reads, yielding one entry per CDR3 protein. The sample lists hundreds of thousands of distinct CDR3 sequences, 35% to 40% occurring once. The specimen sequenced was blood. Source of these receptors: a man aged 18 to 35 in good health. The CDR3 runs from the conserved cysteine through the conserved F or W. Fields, in order: J gene, V gene, clone size, D gene, CDR3 protein, CDR3 DNA. D genes are given only for firm matches. Clone size is given for some rows only: seen once, a few or many times, or a class if the clone is expanded.

>TRBJ2-3|TRBV25-1|few|-
CASSRVYPTDTQYF
TGTGCCAGCAGCCGGGTCTACCCCACAGATACGCAGTATTTT
>TRBJ2-7|TRBV4-2|many|-
CASRAGTANYEQYF
TGTGCCAGCAGGGCAGGAACAGCGAACTACGAGCAGTACTTC
>TRBJ2-5|TRBV27|few|-
CASSQFRTESETQYF
TGTGCCAGCAGTCAGTTTCGGACGGAATCAGAGACCCAGTACTTC
>TRBJ2-3|TRBV29-1|-|TRBD2
CSVAGGGERGPTDTQYF
TGCAGCGTTGCTGGTGGGGGTGAGCGGGGGCCGACAGATACGCAGTATTTT
>TRBJ2-1|TRBV19|-|-
CASRGAEAANNEQFF
TGTGCCAGTAGGGGGGCGGAGGCGGCCAACAATGAGCAGTTCTTC
>TRBJ2-7|TRBV20-1|-|TRBD1
CSARDRQGISYEQYF
TGCAGTGCTAGGGATAGACAGGGGATCTCCTACGAGCAGTACTTC
>TRBJ2-7|TRBV20-1|few|-
CSARDRRGRDYEQYF
TGCAGTGCTAGAGATAGAAGGGGACGAGATTACGAGCAGTACTTC
>TRBJ2-7|TRBV7-9|many|-
CASSGQRSREQYF
TGTGCCAGCAGTGGGCAAAGGTCGCGCGAGCAGTACTTC
>TRBJ2-7|TRBV30|-|-
CAWRDGAFREQYF
TGTGCCTGGAGAGACGGCGCCTTCCGCGAGCAGTACTTC
>TRBJ2-3|TRBV12-3/TRBV12-4|many|-
CASRPATSTDTQYF
TGTGCCAGCAGACCAGCTACTAGCACAGATACGCAGTATTTT
>TRBJ2-7|TRBV7-6|-|TRBD1
CTSSLGQGLSYEQYF
TGTACCAGCAGCTTAGGACAGGGGCTTTCCTACGAGCAGTACTTC
>TRBJ2-7|TRBV29-1|many|-
CSVRTDSDSYEQYF
TGCAGCGTTAGGACCGATTCAGACAGTTACGAGCAGTACTTC
>TRBJ1-2|TRBV25-1|-|TRBD1
CVSNRQGAGYTF
TGTGTCAGCAACAGACAGGGGGCGGGCTACACCTTC
>TRBJ2-7|TRBV12-3/TRBV12-4|-|TRBD1
CASSPGTGTRCEAYF
TGTGCCAGCAGTCCAGGGACAGGGACCCGGTGTGAGGCGTACTTC
>TRBJ1-6|TRBV7-2|once|TRBD1
CAGRTGANFYNSPLHF
TGTGCCGGAAGGACAGGGGCCAACTTCTATAATTCACCCCTCCACTTT
>TRBJ1-2|TRBV5-1|few|TRBD1
CASSFPGRDRTNYGYTF
TGCGCCAGCAGCTTCCCTGGCCGGGACAGGACTAACTATGGCTACACCTTC
>TRBJ1-5|TRBV14|-|TRBD1
CASSQGTGRGQPQHF
TGTGCCAGCAGCCAAGGGACAGGGCGCGGACAGCCCCAGCATTTT
>TRBJ2-5|TRBV12-3/TRBV12-4|few|TRBD1
CASSTGTVGNEQYF
TGTGCCAGCAGTACCGGGACAGTAGGGAATGAGCAGTACTTC
>TRBJ1-2|TRBV6-5|few|-
CASSDSIGDGYTF
TGTGCCAGCAGTGACTCGATAGGGGATGGCTACACCTTC
>TRBJ2-6|TRBV9|few|-
CASKDGPLSGANVLTF
TGTGCCAGCAAGGACGGGCCCCTATCTGGGGCCAACGTCCTGACTTTC
>TRBJ1-1|TRBV5-1|few|TRBD1
CASSLGTGGRNTEAFF
TGCGCCAGCAGCTTAGGGACAGGGGGCAGGAACACTGAAGCTTTCTTT
>TRBJ2-2|TRBV25-1|-|-
CASSGLNAGELFF
TGTGCCAGCAGTGGACTCAACGCCGGGGAGCTGTTTTTT
>TRBJ1-2|TRBV27|-|-
CASSWMGNYGYTF
TGTGCCAGCAGTTGGATGGGTAACTATGGCTACACCTTC
>TRBJ1-2|TRBV20-1|-|-
CSAIPPDQWLYGYTF
TGCAGTGCAATCCCCCCGGACCAGTGGCTCTATGGCTACACCTTC
>TRBJ1-2|TRBV6-2/TRBV6-3|few|-
CASSYSKGRASNYGYTF
TGTGCCAGCAGTTACTCGAAAGGCCGGGCTTCTAACTATGGCTACACCTTC
>TRBJ1-5|TRBV12-3/TRBV12-4|-|-
CASSFGFNQPQHF
TGTGCCAGCAGTTTTGGTTTCAATCAGCCCCAGCATTTT
>TRBJ2-7|TRBV5-6|-|TRBD1
CASTWGTGAYNEQYF
TGTGCCAGCACCTGGGGGACAGGGGCCTACAATGAGCAGTACTTC
>TRBJ1-1|TRBV12-3/TRBV12-4|-|-
CASSSQGSYTEAFF
TGTGCCAGCAGTTCGCAGGGAAGTTACACTGAAGCTTTCTTT
>TRBJ2-1|TRBV20-1|-|-
CSARDTAGINEQFF
TGCAGTGCTAGAGATACGGCAGGGATCAATGAGCAGTTCTTC
>TRBJ2-3|TRBV7-6|many|TRBD2
CASSPLAGGPTDTQYF
TGTGCCAGCAGTCCCCTAGCGGGGGGGCCCACAGATACGCAGTATTTT
>TRBJ2-7|TRBV7-2|few|-
CASSLEGVQSYEQYF
TGTGCCAGCAGCTTAGAGGGGGTACAATCCTACGAGCAGTACTTC
>TRBJ1-1|TRBV5-1|-|-
CASSLWIGGEAFF
TGCGCCAGCAGCTTGTGGATTGGAGGTGAAGCTTTCTTT
>TRBJ2-3|TRBV10-3|many|-
CAISSRRRGDTQYF
TGTGCCATCAGTTCTCGGCGGCGGGGAGATACGCAGTATTTT
>TRBJ2-7|TRBV27|-|TRBD2
CASSLKLAGGYEQYF
TGTGCCAGCAGTTTAAAACTAGCGGGAGGCTACGAGCAGTACTTC
>TRBJ2-1|TRBV6-6|-|TRBD2
CATEASGGVRNEQFF
TGTGCCACCGAAGCTAGCGGGGGGGTTCGCAATGAGCAGTTCTTC
>TRBJ2-7|TRBV9|-|TRBD2
CASSVGPGTTDYEQYF
TGTGCCAGCAGCGTAGGCCCCGGGACTACCGACTACGAGCAGTACTTC
>TRBJ1-1|TRBV20-1|few|-
CSAREGRGGTEAFF
TGCAGTGCTAGAGAAGGCAGAGGGGGCACTGAAGCTTTCTTT